The 31 T cell receptor beta chains in this list originate from one sample, sequenced in a study of shared clonotypes between healthy human individuals. Terminally differentiated effector memory CD45RA+ cells were left out of the naive CD8 fraction, which was CD45RO-negative and positively selected for CCR7. The protocol was immunoSEQ multiplex PCR, while the TCRdb copy is restricted to in-frame clones and leaves out a portion. The profile covers about 680,000 clones, with 92% appearing a single time and 24% taken by the ten largest. The sequenced sample consisted of naive CD8+ T cells sorted from blood. The source of these receptors is a young man in good health.

The V and J genes are TRBV9 and TRBJ1-1; D gene uncertain. CDR3 length equals 11 residues. Germline V gene sequence: CDR1 SGDLS, CDR2 YYNGEE. V was pared by 4 bases and J by 7 bases, with 8 bases between. CDR3 loop: CASSPIGEAFF. The CDR3 DNA is TGTGCCAGCAGCCCTATCGGTGAAGCTTTCTTT.

V and J are TRBV7-6 and TRBJ2-1; TRBD2 matches at 10 bases. V shed 5 bases and J 4 bases; nucleotides not matched to a gene: 8. CDR1 and CDR2 from the germline V gene are SGHVS and FNYEAQ. The CDR3 extends over 16 amino acids. The CDR3 region has the DNA TGTGCCAGCAGCCCATCCGGGACTAGCGCTTACAATGAGCAGTTCTTC. It yields the protein CASSPSGTSAYNEQFF.

This clone appeared a single time. The chain recombines TRBV6-1 with TRBJ2-1; the match to TRBD2 covers 8 bases. The CDR3 consists of 17 residues. Germline values: CDR1 MNHNS, CDR2 SASEGT. V was pared by 2 bases and J by 4 bases, with 10 bases of the junction left unmatched. The CDR3 DNA sequence: TGTGCCAGCAGTGAATACCGGGAGGTAGCGGGGTACAATGAGCAGTTCTTC. Protein sequence: CASSEYREVAGYNEQFF.

The gene calls are TRBV7-2 and TRBJ2-7; no firm D call. Germline V CDR1 and CDR2: SGHTA, FQGNSA. Trimming shortened V by 6 bases and J by 3 bases, and 9 bases separated the two germline ends. This CDR3 region has 12 residues. The CDR3 region has the DNA TGTGCCAGCAGAAAAGGTGACTACGAGCAGTACTTC. Its protein is CASRKGDYEQYF. The variable domain in full, completed from reference TRBV7-2 and TRBJ2-7, reads GAGVSQSPSNKVTEKGKDVELRCDPISGHTALYWYRQSLGQGLEFLIYFQGNSAPDKSGLPSDRFSAERTGGSVSTLTIQRTQQEDSAVYLCASRKGDYEQYFGPGTRLTVT.

The sample holds one count of this clone. The chain has TRBV5-4 and TRBJ2-1; no definite D call. Trimming shortened V by 1 base and J by 2 bases, and 13 bases separated the two germline ends. CDR3 length equals 16 residues. Germline CDR1 SGHNT, CDR2 YYREEE (reference sequence). The CDR3 region is CASSLPFGGAYNEQFF. DNA of the CDR3: TGTGCCAGCAGCTTGCCTTTTGGCGGTGCCTACAATGAGCAGTTCTTC. The complete variable domain, with remaining parts taken from reference TRBV5-4 and TRBJ2-1, reads ETGVTQSPTHLIKTRGQQVTLRCSSQSGHNTVSWYQQALGQGPQFIFQYYREEENGRGNFPPRFSGLQFPNYSSELNVNALELDDSALYLCASSLPFGGAYNEQFFGPGTRLTVL.

This chain joins TRBV7-9 and TRBJ2-7; the match to TRBD2 covers 10 bases. Germline V gene lookup returns CDR1 SEHNR and CDR2 FQNEAQ (reference sequence). Unmatched junction bases numbered 6, after V lost 4 bases and J lost 3 bases. This CDR3 has 15 residues. The chain's CDR3 is CASSSILAGIYEQYF. The CDR3 nucleotides are TGTGCCAGCAGCTCCATACTAGCGGGAATCTACGAGCAGTACTTC.

This clone was counted once. The V and J genes are TRBV15 and TRBJ1-1, with D hard to call. The CDR3 is made up of 14 amino acids. Germline V gene sequence: CDR1 LNHNV, CDR2 YYDKDF (reference sequence). V shed 0 bases and J shed 1 base, with 6 bases lying between them. The CDR3: CATSRDPPNTEAFF. In nucleotides, the CDR3 is TGTGCCACCAGCAGAGATCCCCCGAACACTGAAGCTTTCTTT.

V gene TRBV13 combines with J gene TRBJ2-1, with 8 bases aligning to TRBD2. The CDR3 extends over 16 amino acids. V was pared by 1 base and J by 6 bases, with 8 bases of the junction left unmatched. Per germline, CDR1 PRHDT and CDR2 FYEKMQ (reference sequence). This CDR3 reads CASSLAWREAANEQFF. In DNA, the CDR3 is TGTGCCAGCAGCTTAGCTTGGCGGGAGGCCGCCAATGAGCAGTTCTTC.

The chain recombines TRBV19 with TRBJ2-1; D gene unclear. Trimming shortened V by 1 base and J by 5 bases, and 12 bases separated the two germline ends. Germline CDR1 is LNHDA and CDR2 is SQIVND (reference sequence). The length of the CDR3 is 15 residues. In DNA form, the CDR3 reads TGTGCCAGTAGTATAGGGTTGACGCTGCACAATGAGCAGTTCTTC. It encodes CASSIGLTLHNEQFF.

The V gene is TRBV19, the J gene TRBJ1-2; no definite D call. Trimming left V 3 bases short and J 8 bases short, with 10 bases between. This CDR3 region has 12 residues. The germline CDR1 and CDR2 sequences are LNHDA and SQIVND (reference sequence). DNA of the CDR3: TGTGCCAGTAGTATGGGTAAGGGCGGCTACACCTTC. It codes for CASSMGKGGYTF.

The chain recombines TRBV7-5 with TRBJ2-5; TRBD2, the table's D call, lacks a check against the DNA. TRBV7-5 is a pseudogene locus. The CDR3 spans 18 residues. The DNA of the CDR3 is TGTGCCAGAAGCCTCTACGCGGGAGAGCCCGAGTACCAAGAGACCCAGTACTTC. Protein: CARSLYAGEPEYQETQYF.

The chain recombines TRBV10-1 with TRBJ2-1; 8 bases match TRBD1. This CDR3 spans 16 amino acids. V shed 4 bases, J shed 3 bases, and the junction held 8 bases outside the gene matches. Germline V gives CDR1 WNHNN, CDR2 SYGVQD (reference sequence). The CDR3 bases are TGCGCCAGCAGTGGAGGGCAGGGGGCCGACTACAATGAGCAGTTCTTC. It is translated as CASSGGQGADYNEQFF.

The chain has TRBV4-1 and TRBJ1-2; D call uncertain. Germline V gene data show CDR1 as MGHRA and CDR2 as YSYEKL. The CDR3 runs 15 residues. With 3 bases removed from V and 8 bases from J, the gap between germline ends came to 19 bases. The CDR3 reads CASSQVQQPTEGYTF. Written as DNA, the CDR3 is TGCGCCAGCAGCCAGGTTCAGCAGCCCACTGAAGGCTACACCTTC.

J is TRBJ2-2 and V is TRBV18; the D is unclear. The CDR3 is made up of 16 amino acids. V shed 0 bases and J shed 1 base, with 9 bases lying between them. Germline lookup yields CDR1 KGHSH and CDR2 LQKENI. The chain's CDR3 is CASSPPRERNTGELFF. For the CDR3, the DNA is TGTGCCAGCTCACCACCTAGAGAAAGGAACACCGGGGAGCTGTTTTTT.

The chain links TRBV28 to TRBJ1-5; D not resolved. CDR3 length: 15 amino acids. Trimming removed 1 base from V and 0 bases from J, with 7 bases in between. Germline V gene sequence: CDR1 MDHEN, CDR2 SYDVKM. CDR3 DNA: TGTGCCAGCAGTTTATCTGGGATTAGCAATCAGCCCCAGCATTTT. It encodes CASSLSGISNQPQHF.

This chain joins TRBV6-6 and TRBJ2-2; D is possibly TRBD2 (5 bases). The ends were cut back, 6 bases at V and 9 bases at J, with 20 bases in the middle. The CDR3 has 15 amino acids. CDR1 and CDR2 from the germline V gene are MNHNY and SVGAGI (reference sequence). CDR3: CASRFPWGDTWELFF. The DNA for the CDR3 is TGTGCCAGCAGATTCCCCTGGGGAGACACGTGGGAGCTGTTTTTT.

The genes are TRBV21-1 and TRBJ2-7; the D call of TRBD2 is as the table states it, not checked on the DNA. TRBV21-1 is reported as a pseudogene. The CDR3 has 13 residues. The CDR3 DNA reads as TGTGCCAGCAGCGCACCACTGTCCTACGAGCAGTACTTC. Its translation is CASSAPLSYEQYF.

This chain connects TRBV5-1 to TRBJ2-7, with TRBD1 as a possible D gene (6 bases). The V gene lost 0 bases and the J gene lost 2 bases, with 24 bases spanning the gap. CDR1 is SGHRS, CDR2 YFSETQ, per germline. The CDR3 is 19 residues long. The CDR3 DNA reads as TGCGCCAGCAGCTTGGTACGCGGTACAACAAACCAGGGGACCTACGAGCAGTACTTC. It encodes CASSLVRGTTNQGTYEQYF.

The chain carries TRBV7-8 and TRBJ2-7; no reliable D call. Germline loops: CDR1 SGHVS, CDR2 FQNEAQ. V gave up 5 bases and J gave up 4 bases, with 18 bases separating them. The CDR3 length is 15 residues. CDR3 residues: CASSLAIGVGYEQYF. DNA for the CDR3: TGTGCCAGCAGCCTTGCGATCGGTGTGGGGTACGAGCAGTACTTC.

The chain combines TRBV27 with TRBJ1-2; D is undetermined. The germline V gene has CDR1 MNHEY and CDR2 SMNVEV (reference sequence). This CDR3 is 13 amino acids long. Trimming removed 2 bases at V and 0 bases at J, with 4 bases between. The CDR3 spells CASSLKANYGYTF. For the CDR3, the DNA is TGTGCCAGCAGTTTAAAAGCTAACTATGGCTACACCTTC.

The CDR3 DNA follows: TGCAGCGTTAGGGAACAGACTAGCACAGATACGCAGTATTTT. It specifies CSVREQTSTDTQYF. The chain uses TRBV29-1 and TRBJ2-3; no clear D. Trimming took 5 bases from V and 0 from J, leaving 12 bases between them. Germline-derived CDR1 and CDR2 are SQVTM and ANQGSEA. This CDR3 is built from 14 residues.

The chain joins TRBV7-9 to TRBJ1-1; 7 bases agree with TRBD1. The germline gives CDR1 SEHNR, CDR2 FQNEAQ (reference sequence). The J segment lost 3 bases and the V segment lost 1 base, leaving 8 bases of the junction unmatched. The CDR3 is 16 residues long. CDR3 sequence (DNA): TGTGCCAGCAGCTTAGTAGGGAGGGGGCCGGACACTGAAGCTTTCTTT. Translating gives CASSLVGRGPDTEAFF.

The chain combines TRBV6-6 with TRBJ2-7; D is undetermined. CDR1 and CDR2 from the germline V gene are MNHNY and SVGAGI (reference sequence). V lost 0 bases to trimming and J lost 2 bases, with 11 bases between them. The CDR3 runs to 15 residues. In DNA, the CDR3 is TGTGCCAGCAGTTACTCGCCTACCACCACCTACGAGCAGTACTTC. This encodes CASSYSPTTTYEQYF.

V gene TRBV7-9 combines with J gene TRBJ2-1; 12 nucleotides align to TRBD2. The germline V gene has CDR1 SEHNR and CDR2 FQNEAQ (reference sequence). V trimming: 3 bases; J trimming: 9 bases; junction bases outside the gene matches: 12. This CDR3 has 17 amino acids. CDR3 amino acids: CASSFPDSLAGGFEQFF. CDR3 sequence (DNA): TGTGCCAGCAGCTTTCCCGACAGTCTAGCGGGAGGGTTTGAGCAGTTCTTC.

This chain connects TRBV7-9 to TRBJ2-7, with 9 bases identical to TRBD1. J was trimmed by 4 bases and V by 5 bases; bases with no gene match: 12. Germline CDR1 reads SEHNR; CDR2 reads FQNEAQ (reference sequence). The CDR3 has 16 amino acids. The CDR3 loop reads CASSIPPGTGLYEQYF. The CDR3 DNA reads as TGTGCCAGCAGCATCCCCCCCGGGACAGGGCTGTACGAGCAGTACTTC. The complete variable domain, with remaining parts taken from reference TRBV7-9 and TRBJ2-7, reads DTGVSQNPRHKITKRGQNVTFRCDPISEHNRLYWYRQTLGQGPEFLTYFQNEAQLEKSRLLSDRFSAERPKGSFSTLEIQRTEQGDSAMYLCASSIPPGTGLYEQYFGPGTRLTVT.

The V call is TRBV29-1, the J call TRBJ2-2; D unclear. Trimming removed 4 bases at V and 6 bases at J, with 9 bases between. Per germline, CDR1 SQVTM and CDR2 ANQGSEA. The CDR3 covers 12 residues. The CDR3 here is CSVALEAGELFF. In nucleotides, the CDR3 is TGCAGCGTTGCCCTAGAGGCCGGGGAGCTGTTTTTT.

CDR3 sequence: CASSHQASGPSTDTQYF. The CDR3 DNA sequence: TGTGCCAGCAGTCACCAGGCTAGCGGTCCTAGCACAGATACGCAGTATTTT. The chain uses TRBV11-2 and TRBJ2-3; TRBD2 matches at 7 bases. Germline loops: CDR1 SGHAT, CDR2 FQNNGV. The CDR3 contains 17 residues. Germline trimming cut 6 bases from V and 0 bases from J; bases unmatched to any gene: 12. Full variable domain (missing parts from reference TRBV11-2 and TRBJ2-3): EAGVAQSPRYKIIEKRQSVAFWCNPISGHATLYWYQQILGQGPKLLIQFQNNGVVDDSQLPKDRFSAERLKGVDSTLKIQPAKLEDSAVYLCASSHQASGPSTDTQYFGPGTRLTVL.

The chain links TRBV27 to TRBJ2-1; D uncertain. V gave up 4 bases and J gave up 5 bases, with 18 bases separating them. Germline-derived CDR1 and CDR2 are MNHEY and SMNVEV (reference sequence). This CDR3 is 16 amino acids long. The CDR3 spells CASSSFVGLGDNEQFF. The DNA of the CDR3 is TGTGCCAGCAGTTCATTCGTGGGGTTGGGCGACAATGAGCAGTTCTTC.

The chain links TRBV5-6 to TRBJ1-5, with 9 bases fitting TRBD1. V was pared by 1 base and J by 1 base, with 9 bases of the junction left unmatched. This CDR3 is 18 amino acids long. Germline V gene data show CDR1 as SGHDT and CDR2 as YYEEEE. In DNA, the CDR3 is TGTGCCAGCAGCTTGCGAAAGGGACAGGGTCGAAGCAATCAGCCCCAGCATTTT. Residues: CASSLRKGQGRSNQPQHF.

The gene calls are TRBV4-1 and TRBJ2-7, with D possibly matching TRBD2 (5 bases). The CDR3 runs to 14 residues. Germline-derived CDR1 and CDR2 are MGHRA and YSYEKL. Trimming shortened V by 3 bases and J by 3 bases, and 12 bases separated the two germline ends. The CDR3 DNA reads TGCGCCAGCAGCCATTACTTAGAGGGCTACGAGCAGTACTTC. Translating it yields CASSHYLEGYEQYF.

As concerns this clone: Other DNA sequences in this sample translate to the same CDR3. The V gene is TRBV7-9, the J gene TRBJ2-7; D unresolved. In germline, CDR1 is SEHNR, CDR2 FQNEAQ (reference sequence). The length of the CDR3 is 12 residues. V was pared by 5 bases and J by 4 bases, with 9 bases between. Here the CDR3 reads CASSPSPYEQYF. CDR3 DNA sequence: TGTGCCAGCAGCCCTTCCCCGTACGAGCAGTACTTC. The complete variable domain, with remaining parts taken from reference TRBV7-9 and TRBJ2-7, reads DTGVSQNPRHKITKRGQNVTFRCDPISEHNRLYWYRQTLGQGPEFLTYFQNEAQLEKSRLLSDRFSAERPKGSFSTLEIQRTEQGDSAMYLCASSPSPYEQYFGPGTRLTVT.